The sequence of this TCR beta chain was determined in a study of cytomegalovirus exposure and HLA in healthy donors. Repertoires were generated with immunoSEQ multiplex PCR, while TCRdb's copy carries only in-frame clones and drops some. The sample yields 140,000 to 150,000 clones, about 87% seen once. This CDR3 has 12 amino acids. CDR1 MGHDK and CDR2 SYGVNS come from the germline V gene. Trimming pared 4 bases from V and 4 bases from J, leaving 7 bases between. Input material: PBMCs. The V call is TRBV25-1, the J call TRBJ1-2; D not certain. The clonotype was recovered from a young man in good health and CMV-seropositive. This CDR3 is CASSGAVYGYTF. Written as DNA, the CDR3 is TGTGCCAGCAGTGGGGCAGTCTATGGCTACACCTTC.